This T cell receptor (beta chain) was sequenced in a study of beta chain features in type 1 diabetes. Study background: Patients shared similar age, gender and cell yields with healthy donors. 107,917,701 sorted cells were examined across all samples. General observations from the study: At VDJ recombination sites, type 1 diabetes patients had fewer insertions and more deleted nucleotides. Patients and controls would be equally affected if PCR favored shorter templates. Among all four CD4+ subsets, Type 1 diabetes patients had TCRB CDR3s that were moderately but significantly shorter.

In this sample, this clone turned up a few times. As yet, its antigen is unknown. The junction does not match germline at one end; this may be a read error. Expressed TCRB transcripts got sequenced, as all isolated RNA was reverse transcribed. The method was immunoSEQ multiplex PCR; TCRdb's version includes in-frame clones alone and lacks a portion of them. The sample consists of 400,000 or so clones, approximately 12% of them appearing once. This CDR3 contains 14 residues. Germline lookup yields CDR1 SSHAT and CDR2 FNYEAQ (reference sequence). This sequence joins TRBV7-7 and TRBJ2-1; TRBD2 matches at 11 bases. The TCR sequence derives from a woman aged 18-29 years with type 1 diabetes. The specimen sequenced was naive CD4+ T cells from blood. For the CDR3, the DNA is TGTGCTAGCAGCAGTAGCGGGAGGGTGAATGAGCAGTTCTTC. It specifies CASSSSGRVNEQFF.